This TCR beta chain was retrieved from a study of shared clonotypes between healthy human individuals. Donors were healthy HIV-negative adults without recent acute infections or vaccinations. Trimming pared 6 bases from V and 1 base from J, leaving 16 bases between. Germline lookup yields CDR1 KGHSH and CDR2 LQKENI. The CDR3 is made up of 15 amino acids. Comments on this clone: The antigen remains unidentified.

Study-level points and caveats: Across several donors, naive CD4 shared approximately 4.5%, naive CD8 more than 3%, memory CD4 2% to 2.5%, memory CD8 0.4% to 0.5%.

In the original workflow: ImmunoSEQ output held junction-only sequences without quality scores, so filtering differed. TCRdb's table, derived via immunoSEQ multiplex PCR, lists solely in-frame clones and lacks some. The DNA was the basis for D and trimming; V, J and clone size are from that table. Among over 2 million clones listed, 85% to 95% were seen once. The TCR was taken from a young man in good health. The sample taken for sequencing was naive CD4+ T cells sorted from blood. Sample subset: CD45RA+ positively selected. The rearrangement joins TRBV18 to TRBJ2-7; no clear D gene. CDR3 sequence (DNA): TGTGCCAGCTCCCCGGGCCAGGTCTTATCCTACGAGCAGTACTTC. Translated: CASSPGQVLSYEQYF.